One T cell receptor (beta chain) is described in this entry. With 8 bases clipped from V and 8 bases from J, the junction kept 14 bases outside the gene matches. The CDR3 extends over 15 amino acids. The germline gives CDR1 MNHEY, CDR2 SMNVEV (reference sequence). A multiplex PCR was run with 60 Vbeta primers and 13 Jbeta primers. The method was immunoSEQ multiplex PCR; TCRdb's version includes in-frame clones alone and lacks a portion of them. The sample has fewer than 250,000 clones; roughly 81% are singletons. This sample was taken from a study of cytomegalovirus exposure and HLA in healthy donors.

Sequencing was done on a sample of PBMCs. The chain recombines TRBV27 with TRBJ2-1, with 8 bases that match TRBD2. The TCR comes from a woman between 25 and 40 years old in good health and CMV-seropositive. CDR3: CASYRTGLGAHEQFF. DNA for the CDR3: TGTGCCAGCTATAGAACGGGACTAGGGGCGCATGAGCAGTTCTTC.